The rows below give T cell receptor beta chains drawn from one sample of a study of blood T cell repertoires in COVID-19. The protocol was immunoSEQ multiplex PCR, while the TCRdb copy is restricted to in-frame clones and leaves out a portion. The data hold about half a million clones, with roughly nine tenths observed a single time. Specimen: PBMCs or T cells enriched from blood (not recorded which). These receptors came from a woman aged 60 to 75 who had recovered from COVID-19. Both conserved end residues are part of each CDR3. The order of the fields is V gene, clone size, J gene, D gene, CDR3 protein, CDR3 DNA. A D gene is named only where the DNA matches it firmly. Size is omitted from some rows. Given values are once, few, many or a class for expanded clones.

TRBV19,NA,TRBJ2-5,NA,CASSIGRGAGETQYF,TGTGCCAGTAGTATCGGTCGGGGGGCCGGGGAGACCCAGTACTTC
TRBV27,NA,TRBJ1-6,TRBD1,CASSFDRAGNSPLHF,TGTGCCAGCAGTTTCGACAGGGCTGGAAATTCACCCCTCCACTTT
TRBV24-1,once,TRBJ1-3,TRBD1,CATSDSSGTGYGNTIYF,TGTGCCACCAGTGATAGCTCCGGGACAGGGTACGGAAACACCATATATTTT
TRBV6-5,NA,TRBJ1-2,TRBD1,CASRFLDRDGYTF,TGTGCCAGCAGATTCCTGGACAGGGATGGCTACACCTTC
TRBV10-3,NA,TRBJ2-5,TRBD1,CAISGGQGVETQYF,TGTGCCATCAGTGGGGGACAGGGTGTTGAGACCCAGTACTTC
TRBV2,NA,TRBJ2-5,NA,CASMRGGGETQYF,TGTGCCAGCATGAGAGGGGGGGGAGAGACCCAGTACTTC
TRBV11-2,once,TRBJ2-7,NA,CASSLDGGLGHEQYF,TGTGCCAGCAGCTTAGATGGTGGTCTAGGCCACGAGCAGTACTTC
TRBV5-1,NA,TRBJ1-2,TRBD1,CASSLTGDSHGYTF,TGCGCCAGCAGCTTGACAGGGGATTCGCATGGCTACACCTTC
TRBV12-5,NA,TRBJ1-5,TRBD1,CASGSGTGLHF,TGTGCTAGTGGTTCGGGGACAGGACTGCATTTT
TRBV4-1,once,TRBJ1-1,NA,CASSSQGWTEAFF,TGCGCCAGCAGTTCACAGGGTTGGACTGAAGCTTTCTTT
TRBV5-1,once,TRBJ1-6,TRBD1,CASNRGPDSPLHF,TGCGCCAGCAATAGGGGGCCCGATTCACCCCTCCACTTT
TRBV6-2/TRBV6-3,NA,TRBJ2-6,NA,CASSQSPEGGAGGANVLTF,TGTGCCAGCAGTCAAAGCCCCGAGGGGGGGGCAGGTGGGGCCAACGTCCTGACTTTC
TRBV5-1,NA,TRBJ2-1,TRBD2,CASSPTSGAAYNEQFF,TGCGCCAGCAGTCCGACTAGCGGGGCCGCCTACAATGAGCAGTTCTTC
TRBV14,once,TRBJ2-3,NA,CASTDVAGTSTDTQYF,TGTGCCAGCACCGACGTGGCGGGGACTAGCACAGATACGCAGTATTTT
TRBV5-1,NA,TRBJ2-1,NA,CASSTGSNEQFF,TGCGCCAGCAGTACAGGGTCCAATGAGCAGTTCTTC
TRBV16,NA,TRBJ1-1,NA,CASSQEVEGWTEAFF,TGTGCCAGCAGCCAAGAGGTGGAGGGATGGACTGAAGCTTTCTTT
TRBV13,NA,TRBJ1-2,TRBD1,CATGTGGVFGYTF,TGTGCCACTGGGACAGGGGGCGTGTTTGGCTACACCTTC
TRBV21-1,NA,TRBJ2-7,NA,CASSSGGTTSYEQYF,TGTGCCAGCAGCAGCGGGGGAACAACCTCCTACGAGCAGTACTTC
TRBV30,NA,TRBJ2-1,NA,CAWSVSLYNEQFF,TGTGCCTGGAGCGTATCTCTATACAATGAGCAGTTCTTC
TRBV6-1,NA,TRBJ1-4,NA,CASSASSGAQNEKLFF,TGTGCCAGCAGTGCGTCTTCGGGAGCCCAGAATGAAAAACTGTTTTTT
TRBV30,NA,TRBJ1-6,TRBD1,CAWSVQRVTGKFGSLHF,TGTGCCTGGAGTGTTCAACGGGTGACAGGGAAATTCGGTTCCCTCCACTTT
TRBV24-1,NA,TRBJ1-6,NA,CAPQLYSPLHF,TGTGCCCCTCAACTTTATTCACCCCTCCACTTT
TRBV9,NA,TRBJ2-1,TRBD2,CASSVVASGLSYNEQFF,TGTGCCAGCAGCGTAGTGGCTAGCGGGCTCTCCTACAATGAGCAGTTCTTC
TRBV7-9,few,TRBJ2-7,TRBD1,CASSFPGQNYEQYF,TGTGCCAGCAGCTTCCCGGGACAGAACTACGAGCAGTACTTC
TRBV21-1,NA,TRBJ1-6,NA,CASSKNRQGLPLHF,TGTGCCAGCAGCAAAAACCGACAGGGTTTACCCCTCCACTTT
TRBV7-2,NA,TRBJ2-3,TRBD2,CASSLDPGGSNTQYF,TGTGCCAGCAGCTTAGATCCGGGGGGGTCGAATACGCAGTATTTT
TRBV7-9,NA,TRBJ1-1,NA,CASSRGDFSEAFF,TGTGCCAGCAGCAGGGGGGACTTTTCTGAAGCTTTCTTT
TRBV24-1,NA,TRBJ2-2,NA,CATSERGGSGELFF,TGTGCCACCAGTGAAAGGGGGGGGTCCGGGGAGCTGTTTTTT
TRBV7-9,NA,TRBJ2-7,NA,CASSLGTVYEQYF,TGTGCCAGCAGCTTAGGGACAGTCTACGAGCAGTACTTC
TRBV2,NA,TRBJ1-6,TRBD1,CASSDSTGGNSPLHF,TGTGCCAGCAGTGATTCGACAGGGGGGAATTCACCCCTCCACTTT
TRBV6-1,NA,TRBJ1-2,TRBD1,CASSEARDRPYTF,TGTGCCAGCAGTGAAGCCCGGGACAGACCCTACACCTTC
TRBV6-5,NA,TRBJ1-1,TRBD1,CASSYAGQAMNTEAFF,TGTGCCAGCAGTTACGCCGGACAGGCCATGAACACTGAAGCTTTCTTT
TRBV27,NA,TRBJ1-6,NA,CATGGSPRAPLHF,TGTGCCACCGGGGGTAGCCCCAGGGCACCCCTCCACTTT
TRBV19,NA,TRBJ2-1,NA,CASSVNVISGFNEQFF,TGTGCCAGTAGTGTAAACGTGATTTCGGGTTTCAATGAGCAGTTCTTC
TRBV2,NA,TRBJ1-2,NA,CASSGQSTENGYTF,TGTGCCAGCAGTGGACAGTCTACCGAGAATGGCTACACCTTC
TRBV5-1,once,TRBJ1-2,TRBD1,CASSGGQPSNYGYTF,TGCGCCAGCAGCGGGGGACAGCCCTCTAACTATGGCTACACCTTC
TRBV7-9,NA,TRBJ1-5,NA,CASSLTGNQPQHF,TGTGCCAGCAGCTTAACAGGCAATCAGCCCCAGCATTTT
TRBV19,once,TRBJ1-2,NA,CASSPSFNGGYGYTF,TGTGCCAGTAGTCCGTCCTTTAACGGGGGCTATGGCTACACCTTC
TRBV10-3,NA,TRBJ1-2,TRBD1,CAISGQGANYGYTF,TGTGCCATCAGTGGACAGGGAGCTAACTATGGCTACACCTTC
TRBV6-6,NA,TRBJ2-3,NA,CASSSVDTQYF,TGTGCCAGCAGTTCAGTAGATACGCAGTATTTT
TRBV4-2,NA,TRBJ2-2,NA,CASSQDLAGNTGELFF,TGTGCCAGCAGCCAAGATCTCGCGGGGAACACCGGGGAGCTGTTTTTT
TRBV12-3/TRBV12-4,NA,TRBJ2-5,NA,CASSLSGETQYF,TGTGCCAGCAGTTTGTCCGGGGAGACCCAGTACTTC
TRBV5-1,NA,TRBJ1-1,TRBD1,CASSLFGGGTGGAGTEAFF,TGCGCCAGCAGCTTGTTTGGCGGAGGGACAGGGGGCGCGGGCACTGAAGCTTTCTTT
TRBV11-3,NA,TRBJ2-7,TRBD1,CASGDSNYEQYF,TGTGCCAGCGGGGACAGTAACTACGAGCAGTACTTC
TRBV2,NA,TRBJ2-7,TRBD1,CASTPGTGQREQYF,TGTGCCAGCACTCCCGGGACAGGGCAGCGAGAGCAGTACTTC
TRBV7-9,NA,TRBJ1-6,TRBD1,CASSFGDSNSPLHF,TGTGCCAGCAGCTTCGGGGACAGCAATTCACCCCTCCACTTT
TRBV5-1,once,TRBJ1-3,NA,CASSLELATGGNTIYF,TGCGCCAGCAGCTTGGAGTTGGCGACGGGAGGAAACACCATATATTTT
TRBV6-1,NA,TRBJ1-2,TRBD1,CASSSQGAGYTF,TGTGCCAGCAGTTCTCAGGGGGCTGGCTACACCTTC
TRBV12-5,NA,TRBJ2-2,TRBD2,CASGLVLGGANTGELFF,TGTGCTAGTGGTTTGGTACTTGGGGGGGCGAACACCGGGGAGCTGTTTTTT
TRBV28,NA,TRBJ2-2,TRBD1,CASSPPGQGARDGELFF,TGTGCCAGCAGTCCTCCGGGACAGGGGGCGCGGGACGGGGAGCTGTTTTTT
TRBV24-1,many,TRBJ2-1,NA,CATSDLGGTHEQFF,TGTGCCACCAGTGATTTAGGAGGGACCCATGAGCAGTTCTTC